A selection of T cell receptor beta chains follows, all from one sample in a study of T cell responses to AZD1222 COVID-19 vaccine. Data came from immunoSEQ multiplex PCR; TCRdb stores just in-frame clones and leaves some out. The sample holds 100,000 to 150,000 clones, about 88% seen once. The sample here was peripheral blood, taken on day 0 of AZD1222 vaccination. The origin of the receptors is an adult in good health. The CDR3 runs from the conserved cysteine through the conserved F or W. Each record gives: D gene, J gene, clone size, V gene, CDR3 protein, CDR3 DNA. D genes are given only for firm matches. For some rows the clone size is stated as once, few or many, or as a class when expanded; others skip it.

D gene: .
J gene: TRBJ2-7
clone size: .
V gene: TRBV18
CDR3 protein: CASSLTTPGGNPYEQYF
CDR3 DNA: TGTGCCAGCTCACTAACCACCCCGGGGGGCAACCCCTACGAGCAGTACTTC

D gene: TRBD1
J gene: TRBJ2-7
clone size: .
V gene: TRBV5-1
CDR3 protein: CASMGQGSSLEQYF
CDR3 DNA: TGCGCCAGCATGGGACAGGGGTCTTCTCTCGAGCAGTACTTC

D gene: .
J gene: TRBJ1-1
clone size: once
V gene: TRBV18
CDR3 protein: CASSPGRDETEAFF
CDR3 DNA: TGTGCCAGCTCACCGGGGAGGGATGAGACTGAAGCTTTCTTT

D gene: .
J gene: TRBJ1-2
clone size: .
V gene: TRBV27
CDR3 protein: CASSPQTSGYGYTF
CDR3 DNA: TGTGCCAGCAGCCCTCAGACGTCGGGATATGGCTACACCTTC

D gene: TRBD2
J gene: TRBJ2-2
clone size: .
V gene: TRBV7-9
CDR3 protein: CASSLPGLSTGELFF
CDR3 DNA: TGTGCCAGCAGCCTACCGGGACTATCTACCGGGGAGCTGTTTTTT

D gene: .
J gene: TRBJ2-2
clone size: .
V gene: TRBV7-2
CDR3 protein: CASSILGREVGTGELFF
CDR3 DNA: TGTGCCAGCAGCATCCTAGGAAGGGAGGTGGGAACCGGGGAGCTGTTTTTT

D gene: TRBD1
J gene: TRBJ2-1
clone size: .
V gene: TRBV27
CDR3 protein: CASSYRDRVYNEQFF
CDR3 DNA: TGTGCCAGCAGCTACCGGGACAGAGTTTACAATGAGCAGTTCTTC

D gene: .
J gene: TRBJ1-1
clone size: .
V gene: TRBV21-1
CDR3 protein: CASSTCEYSLPNTEAFF
CDR3 DNA: TGTGCCAGCAGCACTTGCGAATACAGCCTACCGAACACTGAAGCTTTCTTT

D gene: TRBD1
J gene: TRBJ1-5
clone size: .
V gene: TRBV6-2/TRBV6-3
CDR3 protein: CASSYMGQQIGQPQHF
CDR3 DNA: TGTGCCAGCAGTTACATGGGACAGCAAATCGGTCAGCCCCAGCATTTT

D gene: .
J gene: TRBJ2-5
clone size: .
V gene: TRBV5-4
CDR3 protein: CASSLAGQKETQYF
CDR3 DNA: TGTGCCAGCAGCTTGGCGGGGCAAAAAGAGACCCAGTACTTC